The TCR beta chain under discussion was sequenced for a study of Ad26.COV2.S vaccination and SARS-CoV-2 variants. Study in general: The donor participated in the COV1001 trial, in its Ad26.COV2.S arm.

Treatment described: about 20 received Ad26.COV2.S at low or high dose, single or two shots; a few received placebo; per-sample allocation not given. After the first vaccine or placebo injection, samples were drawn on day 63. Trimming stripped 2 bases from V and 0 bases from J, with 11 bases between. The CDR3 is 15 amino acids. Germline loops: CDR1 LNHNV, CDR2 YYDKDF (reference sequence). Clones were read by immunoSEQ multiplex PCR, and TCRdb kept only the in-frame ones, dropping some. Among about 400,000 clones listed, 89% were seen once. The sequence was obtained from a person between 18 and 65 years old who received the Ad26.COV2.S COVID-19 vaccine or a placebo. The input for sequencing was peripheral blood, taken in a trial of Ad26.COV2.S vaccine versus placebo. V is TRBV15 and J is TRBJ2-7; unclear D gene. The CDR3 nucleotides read TGTGCCACCAGCAGACACAACAGCCGCTCCTACGAGCAGTACTTC. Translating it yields CATSRHNSRSYEQYF.